These T cell receptor beta chains were read from a single sample in a study of cytomegalovirus exposure and HLA in healthy donors. The protocol was immunoSEQ multiplex PCR, while the TCRdb copy is restricted to in-frame clones and leaves out a portion. The data show approximately 76,000 clones, about 64% seen once. What was sequenced was PBMCs. Receptors originate from a man in his thirties or forties in good health and CMV-seropositive. Both conserved end residues are part of each CDR3. The order of the fields is J gene, V gene, clone size, D gene, CDR3 DNA, CDR3 protein. A D gene is named only where the DNA matches it firmly. Not every row has a clone size; where given, it reads once, few, many or a size class.

TRBJ2-5 | TRBV5-1 | few | TRBD1 | TGCGCCAGCAGCTTGACCGGGACAGGACCTCAAGAGACCCAGTACTTC | CASSLTGTGPQETQYF
TRBJ2-2 | TRBV4-1 | . | TRBD1 | TGCGCCAGCAGCCCCCTAGGAGGGCAGGGGGCCAGCACCGGGGAGCTGTTTTTT | CASSPLGGQGASTGELFF
TRBJ2-1 | TRBV7-3 | . | TRBD2 | TGTGCCAGCACCGCACGGGGACTAGAATATGGCAATGAGCAGTTCTTC | CASTARGLEYGNEQFF
TRBJ1-6 | TRBV5-6 | few | TRBD1 | TGTGCCAGCAGTCCTAATACCGGGACAGGTAATTCACCCCTCCACTTT | CASSPNTGTGNSPLHF
TRBJ2-1 | TRBV25-1 | . | . | TGTGCCAGCAGTCCGGACAGAGAATTACAGTTCTTC | CASSPDRELQFF
TRBJ2-7 | TRBV6-5 | . | . | TGTGCCAGCAGTTACTCAGGGGTGGAGAGCTCCTACGAGCAGTACTTC | CASSYSGVESSYEQYF
TRBJ2-4 | TRBV20-1 | . | . | TGCAGTGCGTACAAAAACATTCAGTACTTC | CSAYKNIQYF
TRBJ2-7 | TRBV5-1 | . | TRBD1 | TGCGCCAGCAGCTGGACAGGGGGCCCTTCCTACGAGCAGTACTTC | CASSWTGGPSYEQYF
TRBJ1-4 | TRBV2 | few | . | TGTGCCAGCAGTGAATTTGAGGGCATTCGTGCAACTAATGAAAAACTGTTTTTT | CASSEFEGIRATNEKLFF
TRBJ2-7 | TRBV6-5 | . | TRBD2 | TGTGCCAGCAGTTACTCGAAGACTAGCGGAGGATACGAGCAGTACTTC | CASSYSKTSGGYEQYF
TRBJ2-1 | TRBV7-3 | . | TRBD1 | TGTGCCAGCAGCTTTCACAGGGGAACTTCTGAGCAGTTCTTC | CASSFHRGTSEQFF
TRBJ1-4 | TRBV5-1 | . | TRBD1 | TGCGCCAGCAGCTTGGGGCCTACAGGGGACCAGATGGAAAAACTGTTTTTT | CASSLGPTGDQMEKLFF
TRBJ1-5 | TRBV7-9 | . | TRBD1 | TGTGCCAGCAGCCTCGGGACAGCCAATCCGCCCCAGCATTTT | CASSLGTANPPQHF
TRBJ2-5 | TRBV2 | . | . | TGTGCCAGCAGCACTAGACAACAAGAGACCCAGTACTTC | CASSTRQQETQYF
TRBJ2-1 | TRBV18 | few | . | TGTGCCAGCTCACCTACAGGGCTGGACAATGAGCAGTTCTTC | CASSPTGLDNEQFF
TRBJ2-7 | TRBV11-3 | few | . | TGTGCCAGCGGCAGCGGTACCTACGAGCAGTACTTC | CASGSGTYEQYF